This TCR beta chain comes out of a study of blood T cells in healthy people across ages. Overall study results and limits: Whereas aged donors had fewer naive CD4+ cells, long-lived donors had more of them and higher diversity.

On this clonotype itself: Its antigen is not known.

Primers used in a second PCR of roughly 6 to 11 cycles were a sample-barcoded 5' primer and a J-beta primer mix. Every molecule of cDNA carried a tag from a template-switch adaptor with 12 random nucleotides. From each sample, at least 2.5 million paired-end reads containing CDR3 were obtained. TCRdb independently ran MiXCR on the 5' RACE reads; one entry per CDR3 protein. Seen here are about a million distinct CDR3 sequences, roughly 51% observed once, and the top ten hold over 20%. Every sample had a minimum of 6 million PBMCs isolated. CDR3 length equals 16 residues. CDR1 is SEHNR and CDR2 is FQNEAQ in the germline V gene (reference sequence). J gave up 5 bases and V 3 bases, and 12 bases lay outside the gene matches.

The clonotype comes from a woman between 55 and 75 years old in good health. This chain uses TRBV7-9 with TRBJ2-7; 8 bases map to TRBD2. Specimen: blood. CDR3 residues: CASSFHPSGSFNEQYF. The CDR3 nucleotides are TGTGCCAGCAGCTTCCATCCCAGCGGGAGTTTCAACGAGCAGTACTTC.